The 22 T cell receptor beta chains listed next were all sequenced from one sample in a study of blood T cell repertoires in COVID-19. TCRdb's table, derived via immunoSEQ multiplex PCR, lists solely in-frame clones and lacks some. The sample lists about 87,000 clones, approximately 71% occurring once. The sequenced material came from peripheral blood. These receptor sequences come from a woman aged 50 to 60 with acute or convalescent COVID-19.

This clone was observed a handful of times. The chain uses TRBV7-9 and TRBJ1-1, with D maybe TRBD1 (6 bases). CDR1 is SEHNR and CDR2 is FQNEAQ in the germline V gene (reference sequence). With 2 bases removed from V and 0 bases from J, the gap between germline ends came to 7 bases. CDR3 length: 14 residues. In DNA, the CDR3 is TGTGCCAGCAGCTTAACAGGGATGAACACTGAAGCTTTCTTT. As protein: CASSLTGMNTEAFF.

The chain couples TRBV5-5 to TRBJ1-1; D uncertain. This CDR3 spans 13 amino acids. V was pared by 3 bases and J by 1 base, with 7 bases between. Germline-derived CDR1 and CDR2 are SGHKS and YYEKEE (reference sequence). CDR3 sequence (DNA): TGTGCCAGCAGCTATACAAGGAACACTGAAGCTTTCTTT. This codes for CASSYTRNTEAFF.

This clone came up once. The gene calls are TRBV7-9 and TRBJ2-1; D gene unclear. CDR1 and CDR2 from the germline V gene are SEHNR and FQNEAQ (reference sequence). The CDR3 is made up of 12 amino acids. The V end was cut by 5 bases, the J end by 8 bases, with 10 bases between. For the CDR3, the DNA is TGTGCCAGCAGCCAATTAGTCGATGAGCAGTTCTTC. Protein sequence: CASSQLVDEQFF.

Comments on this clone: The same CDR3 is also encoded by other DNA sequences in this sample. The rearrangement links TRBV18 to TRBJ2-7; 8 nucleotides align to TRBD1. The CDR3 is 14 amino acids. V shed 2 bases and J 1 base; nucleotides not matched to a gene: 1. Looked up from germline, CDR1 is KGHSH and CDR2 is LQKENI. The CDR3 region is CASSPGTGSYEQYF. The CDR3 DNA reads TGTGCCAGCTCACCAGGGACAGGATCCTACGAGCAGTACTTC.

The rearrangement uses TRBV11-2 and TRBJ1-1; D not certain. The length of the CDR3 is 14 residues. The germline V gene encodes CDR1 SGHAT and CDR2 FQNNGV. V was cut by 1 base and J by 4 bases, with 10 bases left in between. CDR3 DNA: TGTGCCAGCAGCTTAGCACGAGGTGGCACTGAAGCTTTCTTT. It specifies CASSLARGGTEAFF.

The J gene is TRBJ1-2, the V gene TRBV27, with D possibly TRBD1 on 6 matching bases. CDR1 MNHEY and CDR2 SMNVEV come from the germline V gene (reference sequence). V dropped 6 bases and J dropped 0 bases, with 14 bases sitting between them. The CDR3 loop spans 15 amino acids. CDR3 region: CASRNRAQANYGYTF. The CDR3 nucleotides are TGTGCCAGCAGAAACAGGGCTCAAGCTAACTATGGCTACACCTTC.

This clone was seen more than once but under ten times. The chain links TRBV18 to TRBJ1-1; no firm D call. The CDR3 runs to 12 residues. Germline values: CDR1 KGHSH, CDR2 LQKENI. V lost 5 bases to trimming and J lost 11 bases, with 15 bases between them. DNA of the CDR3: TGTGCCAGCTCAGGTACAGAAGGTGTGGCTTTCTTT. As protein: CASSGTEGVAFF.

This clone was picked up a small number of times. The gene calls are TRBV25-1 and TRBJ1-4; 7 nucleotides align to TRBD1. Per germline, CDR1 MGHDK and CDR2 SYGVNS. This CDR3 is 14 amino acids long. V was clipped by 11 bases and J by 6 bases; unmatched bases: 12. The CDR3 region is CASSPTGLDEKLFF. CDR3 bases: TGTGCCTCCTCCCCGACAGGGTTGGATGAAAAACTGTTTTTT.

The rearrangement uses TRBV19 and TRBJ2-1; 7 nucleotides line up with TRBD2. The germline gives CDR1 LNHDA, CDR2 SQIVND (reference sequence). The CDR3 is 13 amino acids. J lost 7 bases, V lost 5 bases, and 5 bases had no gene match. The CDR3 spells CASSPWGGNEQFF. The CDR3 DNA sequence: TGTGCCAGTAGTCCGTGGGGGGGGAATGAGCAGTTCTTC.

This clone was seen only a few times. V usage is TRBV5-6 and J usage is TRBJ2-6; 11 positions agree with TRBD1. The length of the CDR3 is 18 residues. Per the germline V gene, CDR1 is SGHDT and CDR2 is YYEEEE. Trimming removed 1 base from V and 0 bases from J; junction bases left unmatched: 3. The CDR3, as DNA: TGTGCCAGCAGCTTGCCGGGGACAGGGGGCTCTGGGGCCAACGTCCTGACTTTC. Translating it yields CASSLPGTGGSGANVLTF. The variable domain in full, completed from reference TRBV5-6 and TRBJ2-6, reads DAGVTQSPTHLIKTRGQQVTLRCSPKSGHDTVSWYQQALGQGPQFIFQYYEEEERQRGNFPDRFSGHQFPNYSSELNVNALLLGDSALYLCASSLPGTGGSGANVLTFGAGSRLTVL.

The chain carries TRBV2 and TRBJ2-3, with a tentative D call TRBD1 (7 bases). V dropped 4 bases and J dropped 4 bases, with 15 bases sitting between them. Germline loops: CDR1 SNHLY, CDR2 FYNNEI. This CDR3 contains 15 residues. CDR3 sequence: CASSAQGGWADTQYF. CDR3 DNA: TGTGCCAGCAGTGCCCAGGGGGGCTGGGCAGATACGCAGTATTTT.

This chain links TRBV18 with TRBJ2-1; possible D gene TRBD2, 6 bases. This CDR3 has 15 residues. V was pared by 3 bases and J by 9 bases, with 18 bases between. The germline CDR1 and CDR2 sequences are KGHSH and LQKENI. This CDR3 is CASSPGTHLLAEQFF. The CDR3 DNA reads TGTGCCAGCTCACCCGGGACTCACCTTTTGGCTGAGCAGTTCTTC.

V gene TRBV15 combines with J gene TRBJ1-3; D is uncertain. In germline, CDR1 is LNHNV, CDR2 YYDKDF (reference sequence). The germline V and J ends were trimmed by 1 base and 0 bases, with 7 bases remaining between them. The CDR3 runs 15 residues. The CDR3 is CATSRVDNSGNTIYF. CDR3 coding DNA: TGTGCCACCAGCAGAGTCGACAACTCTGGAAACACCATATATTTT.

The rearrangement links TRBV28 to TRBJ2-7; D remains ambiguous. Germline V gene data show CDR1 as MDHEN and CDR2 as SYDVKM. This CDR3 has 15 amino acids. Trimming removed 2 bases at V and 1 base at J, with 12 bases between. In nucleotides, the CDR3 is TGTGCCAGCAGTTTACCCAAGACAAGTTCCTACGAGCAGTACTTC. Amino acid sequence: CASSLPKTSSYEQYF.

This clone was seen a few times. The same CDR3 is also encoded by other DNA sequences in this sample. The genes are TRBV18 and TRBJ2-5; 7 bases are a match to TRBD1. The CDR3 has 15 amino acids. V was pared by 0 bases and J by 1 base, with 2 bases of the junction left unmatched. Germline V CDR1 and CDR2: KGHSH, LQKENI. CDR3 coding DNA: TGTGCCAGCTCACCACCGCCAGGGGGCCAAGAGACCCAGTACTTC. Protein sequence: CASSPPPGGQETQYF.

V and J are TRBV28 and TRBJ2-7; the match to TRBD2 covers 7 bases. CDR1 and CDR2 (germline): MDHEN, SYDVKM. V shed 4 bases, J shed 2 bases, and the junction held 8 bases outside the gene matches. The CDR3 sequence is 15 residues long. Here the CDR3 DNA reads TGTGCCAGCAGTTCCCGGGGAGGGATCACCTACGAGCAGTACTTC. Translation: CASSSRGGITYEQYF.

This chain uses TRBV6-5 with TRBJ1-5, with TRBD1 matching 7 bases. CDR1 is MNHEY, CDR2 SVGAGI, per germline. J was trimmed by 7 bases and V by 6 bases; bases with no gene match: 12. The CDR3 runs to 15 residues. CDR3 sequence: CASSLDGTVGQPQHF. The CDR3 bases are TGTGCCAGCAGCCTCGATGGGACAGTCGGGCAGCCCCAGCATTTT.

The chain employs TRBV6-2 or TRBV6-3 and TRBJ1-2, with D perhaps TRBD1 (5 bases). Germline V gene data show CDR1 as MNHEY and CDR2 as SVGEGT. Trimming took off 4 bases at V and 9 bases at J, with 15 bases between the two ends. The CDR3 extends over 13 amino acids. The CDR3 nucleotides read TGTGCCAGCAGTTCGAACCCGGGACTTCGCTACACCTTC. It yields the protein CASSSNPGLRYTF.

The J gene is TRBJ1-1, the V gene TRBV6-2 or TRBV6-3; weak D call: TRBD1 (6 bases). CDR1 MNHEY and CDR2 SVGEGT come from the germline V gene. V was trimmed by 5 bases and J by 0 bases, leaving 16 bases between them. The CDR3 is made up of 16 amino acids. CDR3 nucleotide sequence: TGTGCCAGCAGTCAGCCCCCGGGGGGCGTGAACACTGAAGCTTTCTTT. Translation: CASSQPPGGVNTEAFF.

This clone has more than one count but fewer than ten. This sequence joins TRBV28 and TRBJ1-1, with TRBD1 identical over 7 bases. Germline loops: CDR1 MDHEN, CDR2 SYDVKM. This CDR3 is built from 14 residues. V shed 3 bases and J 5 bases; nucleotides not matched to a gene: 6. In nucleotides, the CDR3 is TGTGCCAGCAGTTTCGACAGGGTTCTGACTGAAGCTTTCTTT. The encoded protein is CASSFDRVLTEAFF.

This CDR3 reads CASSPLQGAGGDYYGYTF. The CDR3, as DNA: TGTGCCAGCAGCCCACTGCAGGGTGCCGGCGGGGATTACTATGGCTACACCTTC. J is TRBJ1-2 and V is TRBV5-5, with TRBD1 as a possible D gene (5 bases). Germline CDR1 SGHKS, CDR2 YYEKEE (reference sequence). Trimming removed 4 bases from V and 3 bases from J, with 25 bases in between. The CDR3 extends over 18 amino acids.

This rearrangement joins TRBV28 to TRBJ2-3; 7 bases map to TRBD1. V was clipped by 5 bases and J by 5 bases; unmatched bases: 7. Germline loops: CDR1 MDHEN, CDR2 SYDVKM. The CDR3 consists of 14 residues. The CDR3 nucleotides are TGTGCCAGCAGTCCCAGGACAGGACGAGATACGCAGTATTTT. This encodes CASSPRTGRDTQYF.